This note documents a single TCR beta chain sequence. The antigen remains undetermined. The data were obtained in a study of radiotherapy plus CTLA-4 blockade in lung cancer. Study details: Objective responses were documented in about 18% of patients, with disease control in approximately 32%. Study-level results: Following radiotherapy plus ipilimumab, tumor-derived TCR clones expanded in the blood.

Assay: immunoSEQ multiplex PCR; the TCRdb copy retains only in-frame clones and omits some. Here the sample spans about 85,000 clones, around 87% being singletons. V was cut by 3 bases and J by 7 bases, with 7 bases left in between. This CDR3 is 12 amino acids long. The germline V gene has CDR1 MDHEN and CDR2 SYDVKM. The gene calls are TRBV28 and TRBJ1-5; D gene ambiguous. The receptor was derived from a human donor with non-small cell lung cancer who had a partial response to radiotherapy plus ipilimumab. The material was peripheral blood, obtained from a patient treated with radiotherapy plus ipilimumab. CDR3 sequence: CASSLERQPQHF. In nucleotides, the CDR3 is TGTGCCAGCAGTTTGGAGCGGCAGCCCCAGCATTTT.